This TCR beta chain was sequenced for a study of cytomegalovirus exposure and HLA in healthy donors. A multiplex PCR was run with 60 Vbeta primers and 13 Jbeta primers. Profiled with immunoSEQ multiplex PCR; TCRdb holds only in-frame clones, not every one. Here the sample table reports about 130,000 clones. General study results and limits: What TCR beta sequences reportedly achieved was accurate prediction of HLA-A and HLA-B alleles in most subjects.

Comments on this clone: Antigen unknown.

The CDR3 covers 11 residues. Germline loops: CDR1 MDHEN, CDR2 SYDVKM. Trimming took 3 bases from V and 9 from J, leaving 6 bases between them. V is TRBV28 and J is TRBJ2-1, with no clear D. The sequence came from a man aged 30 to 45 in good health and CMV-seronegative. Material for sequencing was PBMCs. Here the CDR3 DNA reads TGTGCCAGCAGTTTTGTCGGTGAGCAGTTCTTC. Amino acids: CASSFVGEQFF.